The table lists the clone carrying this T cell receptor (beta chain) with a few counts. Antigen unknown. Individual cDNA molecules each carried unique molecular identifiers attached by the library. In the study's own analysis: Samples had a median of around 94,000 TCRs, ranging roughly 20,000 to 690,600. Using its own MiXCR run on the reads, TCRdb lists one record per CDR3 protein. The V and J calls here are based on TCRdb, not the publication. The table records fewer than 5,500 distinct CDR3 sequences, roughly 49% of them present only once. The V end lost 5 bases, the J end lost 5 bases, and 9 bases lay between the germline ends. The CDR3 sequence is 12 residues long. CDR1 SEHNR and CDR2 FQNEAQ come from the germline V gene (reference sequence). This record belongs to a study of human T cells and chemical hapten exposure. Study-wide points: Expanded TCRs grouped into significantly more large CDR3 similarity clusters than controls produced. No shift was seen in TCRs above 1 in 1000 frequency with DPC sensitization.

Specified treatment: therapeutic diphenylcyclopropenone sensitization with weekly scalp DPC. The sample was whole blood, taken before DPC sensitization or 2, 6, or about 24 weeks after (not recorded which). The clonotype was recovered from an adult with alopecia areata. Some clones in this sample may be carry-over from other donors' samples. This table probably holds off-target reads from a library built for another chain. The chain employs TRBV7-9 and TRBJ2-5; D remains ambiguous. The CDR3 sequence: CASSPLLETQYF. Written as DNA, the CDR3 is TGTGCCAGCAGCCCCCTTCTCGAGACCCAGTACTTC.